This T cell receptor beta chain originates from a study of T cell repertoires in ileal Crohn's disease. Study-level findings and limits: Sorted CD8 T cells held more high-frequency clones than CD4.

Patients were adults with ileal or ileocolonic Crohn's disease needing resection. With regard to this clone: Its antigen is still unknown.

TCRdb's table, derived via immunoSEQ multiplex PCR, lists solely in-frame clones and lacks some. The repertoire includes over 15,000 clones, 70% to 90% of them detected once, and 9% to 12% sits in the top ten. Deletions cut 2 bases from V and 0 bases from J, with 11 bases between. The CDR3 consists of 15 residues. Germline V gene lookup returns CDR1 SGHNT and CDR2 YYREEE (reference sequence). The chain uses TRBV5-4 and TRBJ1-1; possibly TRBD1 for D (5 bases). What was sequenced was ileal tissue. This TCR derives from an adult with Crohn's disease. In DNA, the CDR3 is TGTGCCAGCAGCTTAGATGGACAAATGAACACTGAAGCTTTCTTT. This gives the protein CASSLDGQMNTEAFF.